Listed below are T cell receptor beta chains from one sample, sequenced in a study of post-analysis software for immune sequencing data. One entry per CDR3 protein, called by TCRdb with MiXCR from the PCR reads. This repertoire shows around 260,000 distinct CDR3 sequences, around 34% found once; its top ten account for under 5.5%. Source material: blood. These receptors all come from a girl between 10 and 17 years old with multiple sclerosis. Both conserved end residues are part of each CDR3. The D gene is left open where the match is weak.

cdr3_aa: CASSVATSGANVLTF
v_call: TRBV9
j_call: TRBJ2-6
d_call: NA

cdr3_aa: CASSLENTGERFF
v_call: TRBV11-2
j_call: TRBJ2-2
d_call: NA

cdr3_aa: CASRVVSGGARADTQYF
v_call: TRBV6-2/TRBV6-3
j_call: TRBJ2-3
d_call: TRBD2

cdr3_aa: CASSGRPTSGNETQYF
v_call: TRBV11-2
j_call: TRBJ2-5
d_call: TRBD2

cdr3_aa: CASSSRDWTTGTRYF
v_call: TRBV21-1
j_call: TRBJ2-7
d_call: NA

cdr3_aa: CAISESNRDRDNEQFF
v_call: TRBV10-3
j_call: TRBJ2-1
d_call: TRBD1

cdr3_aa: CASSLPGLVEQFF
v_call: TRBV7-9
j_call: TRBJ2-1
d_call: TRBD2

cdr3_aa: CASTGISGGYEQYF
v_call: TRBV6-2/TRBV6-3
j_call: TRBJ2-7
d_call: TRBD2

cdr3_aa: CSARSALSNQPQHF
v_call: TRBV20-1
j_call: TRBJ1-5
d_call: NA

cdr3_aa: CASSPSGTGITEAFF
v_call: TRBV7-9
j_call: TRBJ1-1
d_call: TRBD1

cdr3_aa: CAPKGTGPAKNIQYF
v_call: TRBV9
j_call: TRBJ2-4
d_call: NA

cdr3_aa: CASSFKRGFTDTQYF
v_call: TRBV7-2
j_call: TRBJ2-3
d_call: TRBD2

cdr3_aa: CASSHWGQTNTEAFF
v_call: TRBV3-1
j_call: TRBJ1-1
d_call: TRBD1

cdr3_aa: CASSLGGDGNQPQHF
v_call: TRBV9
j_call: TRBJ1-5
d_call: NA

cdr3_aa: CASSLIGLANKNEQFF
v_call: TRBV5-1
j_call: TRBJ2-1
d_call: TRBD2

cdr3_aa: CASSSKIAGTDTQYF
v_call: TRBV11-1
j_call: TRBJ2-3
d_call: NA

cdr3_aa: CATSDPGGGAITGELFF
v_call: TRBV24-1
j_call: TRBJ2-2
d_call: NA

cdr3_aa: CASSLDWEQYF
v_call: TRBV7-9
j_call: TRBJ2-5
d_call: NA

cdr3_aa: CSARTGTSTDTQYF
v_call: TRBV20-1
j_call: TRBJ2-3
d_call: NA

cdr3_aa: CASSLLGQGAHGYTF
v_call: TRBV5-1
j_call: TRBJ1-2
d_call: TRBD1

cdr3_aa: CASRVTGGRSEEQYF
v_call: TRBV11-2
j_call: TRBJ2-7
d_call: NA

cdr3_aa: CASSAKPKVAGGPYNEQFF
v_call: TRBV6-1
j_call: TRBJ2-1
d_call: TRBD2

cdr3_aa: CSAFDRANEKLFF
v_call: TRBV20-1
j_call: TRBJ1-4
d_call: TRBD1

cdr3_aa: CSASERGASETQYF
v_call: TRBV20-1
j_call: TRBJ2-5
d_call: TRBD2

cdr3_aa: CASSLDRLGNQPQHF
v_call: TRBV7-2
j_call: TRBJ1-5
d_call: NA

cdr3_aa: CSARKSSGGAWAKNIQYF
v_call: TRBV20-1
j_call: TRBJ2-4
d_call: TRBD2

cdr3_aa: CASSHVVGGTEAFF
v_call: TRBV11-2
j_call: TRBJ1-1
d_call: NA

cdr3_aa: CATSREVRGTQYF
v_call: TRBV15
j_call: TRBJ2-5
d_call: NA

cdr3_aa: CASSQDRVGGDEQFF
v_call: TRBV5-1
j_call: TRBJ2-1
d_call: TRBD1

cdr3_aa: CASSWEGLAETYEQYF
v_call: TRBV7-3
j_call: TRBJ2-7
d_call: TRBD2

cdr3_aa: CASSFPPGQFRPGSYNEQFF
v_call: TRBV2
j_call: TRBJ2-1
d_call: NA

cdr3_aa: CSAREDSSYNSPLHF
v_call: TRBV20-1
j_call: TRBJ1-6
d_call: NA

cdr3_aa: CAWRGAGGHNEQFF
v_call: TRBV30
j_call: TRBJ2-1
d_call: TRBD2

cdr3_aa: CASNTRGKTYEQYF
v_call: TRBV12-3/TRBV12-4
j_call: TRBJ2-7
d_call: TRBD1

cdr3_aa: CASRPLESLNEQFF
v_call: TRBV7-2
j_call: TRBJ2-1
d_call: NA

cdr3_aa: CSALDGGTEAFF
v_call: TRBV20-1
j_call: TRBJ1-1
d_call: NA

cdr3_aa: CSAGGTHGEKLFF
v_call: TRBV20-1
j_call: TRBJ1-4
d_call: NA

cdr3_aa: CASSLDLGQPQHF
v_call: TRBV5-1
j_call: TRBJ1-5
d_call: NA

cdr3_aa: CASSLWDTGELFF
v_call: TRBV12-3/TRBV12-4
j_call: TRBJ2-2
d_call: NA

cdr3_aa: CASSQAQGVHF
v_call: TRBV3-1
j_call: TRBJ2-4
d_call: NA

cdr3_aa: CASSSGEGARGTEAFF
v_call: TRBV5-1
j_call: TRBJ1-1
d_call: TRBD1

cdr3_aa: CATSERRDTQYF
v_call: TRBV15
j_call: TRBJ2-3
d_call: NA

cdr3_aa: CASSLASASRGHGYTF
v_call: TRBV5-1
j_call: TRBJ1-2
d_call: NA

cdr3_aa: CASRFHRREETQYF
v_call: TRBV6-5
j_call: TRBJ2-5
d_call: NA

cdr3_aa: CASSLTLGVSGYNQETQYF
v_call: TRBV7-9
j_call: TRBJ2-5
d_call: NA

cdr3_aa: CARSTRTSGGNNEQFF
v_call: TRBV9
j_call: TRBJ2-1
d_call: TRBD2

cdr3_aa: CSARGSRDGEKLFF
v_call: TRBV20-1
j_call: TRBJ1-4
d_call: NA

cdr3_aa: CASSPPGLVHEQFF
v_call: TRBV6-5
j_call: TRBJ2-1
d_call: TRBD2

cdr3_aa: CATSRGREMGYGYTF
v_call: TRBV15
j_call: TRBJ1-2
d_call: NA

cdr3_aa: CSAPAGGKNIQYF
v_call: TRBV20-1
j_call: TRBJ2-4
d_call: NA

cdr3_aa: CATSARMNTEAFF
v_call: TRBV24-1
j_call: TRBJ1-1
d_call: NA

cdr3_aa: CASSVGNQGNEQYF
v_call: TRBV9
j_call: TRBJ2-5
d_call: NA

cdr3_aa: CSARVIRDVRNEQFF
v_call: TRBV20-1
j_call: TRBJ2-1
d_call: NA

cdr3_aa: CASTGQGDGYTF
v_call: TRBV6-2/TRBV6-3
j_call: TRBJ1-2
d_call: TRBD1

cdr3_aa: CASSPDGQETYEQYF
v_call: TRBV5-1
j_call: TRBJ2-7
d_call: NA

cdr3_aa: CASSPGQGRGYTF
v_call: TRBV5-6
j_call: TRBJ1-2
d_call: TRBD1

cdr3_aa: CSALRRDSYEQYF
v_call: TRBV20-1
j_call: TRBJ2-7
d_call: NA

cdr3_aa: CASSILGGAGNTEAFF
v_call: TRBV5-1
j_call: TRBJ1-1
d_call: NA

cdr3_aa: CASSLRVAGEGEQFF
v_call: TRBV5-1
j_call: TRBJ2-1
d_call: TRBD2

cdr3_aa: CASSESGRSNYGYTF
v_call: TRBV25-1
j_call: TRBJ1-2
d_call: NA